These 26 T cell receptor beta chains originate from one sample sequenced in a study of CD8+CD57+ T cells in acquired aplastic anemia. For CDR3 and TCR beta VDJ profiling, genomic DNA was the template used. TCRdb analysed the reads with MiXCR anew, one entry per CDR3 protein. The table records roughly 190,000 distinct CDR3 sequences, around 45% of them present only once. All patients picked for sequencing had shown, by flow cytometry, an expansion of CD8+CD57+ cells. Sequenced input: sorted CD4+, CD8+, or CD8+CD57+ T cells (not recorded which) from PBMCs. These receptors all come from a human donor with aplastic anemia.

The DNA for the CDR3 is TGTGCCTGGAGTGTATCCCCGGACCAGGCTGGTATGGACTCCTATAATTCACCCCTCCACTTT. It translates to CAWSVSPDQAGMDSYNSPLHF. The chain combines TRBV30 with TRBJ1-6; unclear D gene. V was pared by 0 bases and J by 0 bases, with 24 bases between. Germline-derived CDR1 and CDR2 are GTSNPN and SVGIG (reference sequence). The CDR3 is 21 amino acids.

In its sample, this clonotype was seen once. J is TRBJ2-7 and V is TRBV29-1; D gene ambiguous. Trimming took off 1 base at V and 2 bases at J, with 6 bases between the two ends. Germline lookup yields CDR1 SQVTM and CDR2 ANQGSEA. The CDR3 consists of 12 residues. This CDR3 reads CSVEAGTYEQYF. As DNA, the CDR3 is TGCAGCGTTGAAGCAGGCACCTACGAGCAGTACTTC.

The chain recombines TRBV14 with TRBJ2-3, with TRBD2 as a possible D gene (6 bases). Germline CDR1 reads SGHDN; CDR2 reads FVKESK. There are 15 residues in the CDR3. V gave up 5 bases and J gave up 5 bases, with 17 bases separating them. Here the CDR3 DNA reads TGTGCCAGCAGCTTAGCGCATACTAGCCGAGATACGCAGTATTTT. Amino acid sequence: CASSLAHTSRDTQYF.

This clonotype was recorded many times. V gene TRBV6-5 combines with J gene TRBJ2-7, with a possible D match to TRBD2 (5 bases). Germline CDR1 and CDR2: MNHEY and SVGAGI. Deletions cut 6 bases from V and 5 bases from J, with 14 bases between. This CDR3 has 13 residues. CDR3 nucleotides: TGTGCCAGCAGACTCGAGGGTTTCAACGAGCAGTACTTC. Its protein is CASRLEGFNEQYF.

This clonotype was counted at least ten times. This chain joins TRBV19 and TRBJ2-2; 11 nucleotides agree with TRBD2. Germline loops: CDR1 LNHDA, CDR2 SQIVND (reference sequence). CDR3 length equals 15 residues. With 2 bases clipped from V and 6 bases from J, the junction kept 2 bases outside the gene matches. The CDR3 spells CASSIRTSGPGELFF. The CDR3 bases are TGTGCCAGTAGTATACGGACTAGCGGGCCCGGGGAGCTGTTTTTT.

The chain combines TRBV29-1 with TRBJ1-5; no reliable D call. CDR3 length: 13 residues. Germline V gives CDR1 SQVTM, CDR2 ANQGSEA. The CDR3 region has the DNA TGCAGTTATACGTCAGCAAGCAATCAGCCCCAGCATTTT. Amino acid sequence: CSYTSASNQPQHF.

CDR3 DNA: TGTGCCAGTAGTCGAGGGATGAGCTCCTACAATGAGCAGTTCTTC. This encodes CASSRGMSSYNEQFF. This sequence joins TRBV19 and TRBJ2-1, with a tentative D call TRBD2 (5 bases). Germline CDR1 LNHDA, CDR2 SQIVND (reference sequence). The CDR3 covers 15 residues. V was clipped by 5 bases and J by 0 bases, with 11 bases between them.

This clonotype was recorded only once. Possible read error: a much larger clone is one base away. The chain uses TRBV5-1 and TRBJ1-1; 9 bases are shared with TRBD1. The CDR3 extends over 18 amino acids. Looked up from germline, CDR1 is SGHRS and CDR2 is YFSETQ. The V and J ends lost 3 bases and 7 bases, in that order; junction bases with no gene match: 19. In DNA form, the CDR3 reads TGCGCCAGCAGCTACGATCTGGGGACAGGGAGTTGGGGAGTTGAAGCTTTCTTT. It encodes CASSYDLGTGSWGVEAFF.

Remarks on this clonotype: The junction departs from germline at one end; a sequencing error may be responsible. This chain joins TRBV3-1 and TRBJ1-6; TRBD1 agrees at 8 bases. The CDR3 length is 13 residues. Germline V lookup: CDR1 LGHDT, CDR2 YNNKEL (reference sequence). CDR3 protein: CASSQDRESPLHF. CDR3 DNA: TGCGCCAGCAGCCAGGACAGGGAATCACCCCTCCACTTT.

As regards this clonotype: Its ends do not fully match the called genes, so a read error is possible. The chain carries TRBV10-2 and TRBJ1-6; D unclear. The V gene's germline CDR1 is WSHSY and CDR2 SAAADI. The CDR3 spans 16 residues. This chain's CDR3 is CASSERRLSHNSPLHF. Written as DNA, the CDR3 is TGCGCCAGCAGTGAAAGGCGACTCTCCCATAATTCACCCCTCCACTTT.

This chain connects TRBV24-1 to TRBJ1-1; D may be TRBD1 (5 bases). Germline CDR1 reads KGHDR; CDR2 reads SFDVKD. The CDR3 consists of 12 residues. Trimming took 5 bases from V and 4 from J, leaving 7 bases between them. The CDR3 region is CATSVGATEAFF. The DNA for the CDR3 is TGTGCCACCAGTGTTGGGGCCACTGAAGCTTTCTTT.

This clonotype was recorded many times. The chain links TRBV11-2 to TRBJ2-4; weak D call: TRBD2 (5 bases). Germline CDR1 SGHAT, CDR2 FQNNGV. This CDR3 region has 15 residues. The V end was cut by 0 bases, the J end by 0 bases, with 6 bases between. CDR3 DNA sequence: TGTGCCAGCAGCTTAGAGACTATAGCCAAAAACATTCAGTACTTC. Translated: CASSLETIAKNIQYF.

With regard to this clonotype: A single base separates this from a much larger clone, so it may be a read error. This sequence joins TRBV19 and TRBJ2-2; 7 positions match TRBD1. Per germline, CDR1 LNHDA and CDR2 SQIVND (reference sequence). CDR3 length: 15 residues. V trimming: 3 bases; J trimming: 4 bases; junction bases outside the gene matches: 5. The CDR3 here is CASSMLTGSTGELFF. The CDR3 DNA follows: TGTGCCAGTAGTATGCTGACAGGGAGCACCGGGGAGCTGTTTTTT.

The chain's CDR3 is CASSLHSNQPQHF. The CDR3 nucleotides are TGTGCCAGCAGCCTTCATAGCAATCAGCCCCAGCATTTT. The chain is built from TRBV10-3 and TRBJ1-5, with D uncertain. The germline gives CDR1 ENHRY, CDR2 SYGVKD. The length of the CDR3 is 13 residues. V dropped 10 bases and J dropped 0 bases, with 10 bases sitting between them.

Many counts were recorded for this clonotype. CDR3 coding DNA: TGCAGTGCACCGCGGGACAGGCGGACGGGCGTACAAGGCTACACCTTC. Protein: CSAPRDRRTGVQGYTF. This rearrangement joins TRBV20-1 to TRBJ1-2; 8 nucleotides align to TRBD1. Germline assignment: CDR1 DFQATT and CDR2 SNEGSKA (reference sequence). This CDR3 region has 16 residues. The V gene end was trimmed by 6 bases and the J gene end by 8 bases; junction bases not matched to a gene: 20.

This clonotype has at least ten counts. The chain joins TRBV20-1 to TRBJ1-2; D is ambiguous. The germline CDR1 and CDR2 sequences are DFQATT and SNEGSKA (reference sequence). This CDR3 comprises 14 residues. Trimming removed 1 base at V and 6 bases at J, with 15 bases between. CDR3 DNA: TGCAGTGCTAGAGGGGCAGCCGACCAGAATGGCTACACCTTC. It encodes CSARGAADQNGYTF.

This clonotype was seen a single time. The chain has TRBV5-4 and TRBJ1-2, with TRBD1 identical over 12 bases. The CDR3 runs 15 residues. Germline V lookup: CDR1 SGHNT, CDR2 YYREEE (reference sequence). V was clipped by 4 bases and J by 7 bases; unmatched bases: 8. The CDR3 spells CASSPGGQGAGGYTF. Here the CDR3 DNA reads TGTGCCAGCAGCCCGGGGGGACAGGGGGCTGGTGGCTACACCTTC. The variable domain in full, with the rest retrieved from reference TRBV5-4 and TRBJ1-2, is ETGVTQSPTHLIKTRGQQVTLRCSSQSGHNTVSWYQQALGQGPQFIFQYYREEENGRGNFPPRFSGLQFPNYSSELNVNALELDDSALYLCASSPGGQGAGGYTFGSGTRLTVV.

This clonotype has ten or more counts. The chain couples TRBV12-3 or TRBV12-4 to TRBJ2-5; D is undetermined. V lost 5 bases, J lost 5 bases, and 12 bases lay in between. The CDR3 covers 13 residues. The CDR3 coding sequence is TGTGCCAGCAGTCACGACTCTAGGGAGACCCAGTACTTC. Protein product: CASSHDSRETQYF.

This clonotype was detected a few times. This chain joins TRBV10-3 and TRBJ1-1; 7 bases match TRBD1. V trimming: 10 bases; J trimming: 6 bases; junction bases outside the gene matches: 20. CDR1 is ENHRY and CDR2 is SYGVKD in the germline V gene. CDR3 length: 16 residues. The CDR3 protein is CASGRDSTRPGPEAFF. CDR3 bases: TGTGCCAGCGGGCGGGACAGTACCCGCCCGGGGCCTGAAGCTTTCTTT.

This chain joins TRBV19 and TRBJ1-2; D unresolved. Germline V gives CDR1 LNHDA, CDR2 SQIVND (reference sequence). CDR3 size: 14 residues. With 0 bases removed from V and 2 bases from J, the gap between germline ends came to 7 bases. CDR3 DNA: TGTGCCAGTAGTATAGATCGCGGGAACTATGGCTACACCTTC. This gives the protein CASSIDRGNYGYTF.

This clonotype was observed a handful of times. The rearrangement links TRBV19 to TRBJ1-4; D unresolved. From germline, CDR1 is LNHDA and CDR2 SQIVND (reference sequence). The CDR3 is made up of 15 amino acids. Trimming pared 4 bases from V and 3 bases from J, leaving 12 bases between. CDR3 residues: CASSTYTTANEKLFF. The CDR3 DNA reads as TGTGCCAGTAGTACGTACACTACCGCTAATGAAAAACTGTTTTTT. Using reference TRBV19 and TRBJ1-4 for the parts outside the CDR3, the full variable domain is DGGITQSPKYLFRKEGQNVTLSCEQNLNHDAMYWYRQDPGQGLRLIYYSQIVNDFQKGDIAEGYSVSREKKESFPLTVTSAQKNPTAFYLCASSTYTTANEKLFFGSGTQLSVL.

The chain links TRBV25-1 to TRBJ2-7; D perhaps matches TRBD2 (5 bases). The CDR3 runs 12 residues. CDR1 MGHDK and CDR2 SYGVNS come from the germline V gene. Trimming removed 8 bases from V and 6 bases from J, with 14 bases in between. The CDR3 region has the DNA TGTGCCAGCTTCCACGGGAACGGCGAGCAGTACTTC. Translation: CASFHGNGEQYF.

This clonotype was seen only once. This rearrangement joins TRBV7-9 to TRBJ1-5; 7 bases agree with TRBD1. CDR3 length equals 13 residues. Germline CDR1 SEHNR, CDR2 FQNEAQ (reference sequence). The trim removed 5 bases at V and 4 bases at J, leaving 2 bases unmatched. The CDR3 DNA sequence: TGTGCCAGCAGCCAGACAGGGAATCAGCCCCAGCATTTT. This sequence encodes CASSQTGNQPQHF.

At least ten counts were recorded for this clonotype. The CDR3 nucleotides read TGCAGTGCCGGCGGGCTACCCAGCTCCTACAATGAGCAGTTCTTC. Translating gives CSAGGLPSSYNEQFF. V and J are TRBV20-1 and TRBJ2-1; D is perhaps TRBD2 (5 bases). Germline loops: CDR1 DFQATT, CDR2 SNEGSKA (reference sequence). The CDR3 length is 15 residues. Trimming left V 6 bases short and J 0 bases short, with 15 bases between.

CDR3 loop: CARSSYEQYF. DNA of the CDR3: TGTGCCAGAAGCTCCTACGAGCAGTACTTC. The V and J genes are TRBV5-3 and TRBJ2-7; no clear D gene. TRBV5-3 is an ORF, with its function uncertain. The CDR3 extends over 10 amino acids. Trimming shortened V by 3 bases and J by 2 bases, and 0 bases separated the two germline ends.

Ten or more counts support this clonotype. The chain uses TRBV9 and TRBJ2-3; no reliable D call. V dropped 0 bases and J dropped 4 bases, with 9 bases sitting between them. Germline-derived CDR1 and CDR2 are SGDLS and YYNGEE. There are 14 residues in the CDR3. CDR3 amino acids: CASSVVGNSDTQYF. DNA of the CDR3: TGTGCCAGCAGCGTAGTCGGCAACTCAGATACGCAGTATTTT.